The clone carrying this TCR beta chain was found a few times. Sequence at one end of the junction differs from germline and may be a read error. Documented time point: baseline pretreatment blood. Documented treatment: 15 Gy SBRT to primary tumor, nephrectomy 4 weeks later. This renal cell carcinoma was of the clear cell type. The entry originates in a study of radiation and T cells in renal cell carcinoma. The CDR3 runs to 19 residues. Germline values: CDR1 SSHAT, CDR2 FNYEAQ (reference sequence). Libraries were prepared by immunoSEQ multiplex PCR; TCRdb keeps only in-frame clonotypes and omits some of them. The sample holds about 130,000 clones, about 88% seen once.

The TCR originated in a woman aged 45-59 years with renal cell carcinoma. The source was blood, collected from a patient whose treatment included radiotherapy and nephrectomy. J is TRBJ2-2 and V is TRBV7-7; 14 bases line up with TRBD2. The CDR3 loop reads CASRPGLAGEGLITGELFF. As DNA, the CDR3 is TGTGCTAGCAGACCGGGACTAGCGGGGGAAGGACTTATCACCGGGGAGCTGTTTTTT.